A single sample is the source of the 4 T cell receptor beta chains below, sequenced in a study of T cells in Graves' hyperthyroidism and ophthalmopathy. TCR beta CDR3 regions were amplified from RNA. A first-round RT-PCR of the TCR CDR3 used the HTBI primer set. One entry per CDR3 protein results from TCRdb running MiXCR on the multiplex PCR reads. The sample yields around 600,000 distinct CDR3 sequences, more than 15% seen once. The sequenced material came from blood. These receptors were obtained from a woman in her forties with Graves' ophthalmopathy.

This clonotype has a count of ten or more. The V and J genes are TRBV2 and TRBJ1-2; D is ambiguous. This CDR3 region has 12 residues. The germline V and J ends were trimmed by 7 bases and 3 bases, with 9 bases remaining between them. Germline V lookup: CDR1 SNHLY, CDR2 FYNNEI. CDR3 in amino acids: CASTLTDYGYTF. DNA of the CDR3: TGTGCCAGCACCCTGACGGACTATGGCTACACCTTC.

This clonotype has only a few counts. V and J are TRBV18 and TRBJ2-1; D unresolved. Germline V gene lookup returns CDR1 KGHSH and CDR2 LQKENI. V was trimmed by 0 bases and J by 0 bases, leaving 12 bases between them. This CDR3 is built from 17 residues. The CDR3 region is CASSPPSGSSSYNEQFF. DNA for the CDR3: TGTGCCAGCTCACCACCTAGTGGATCAAGCTCCTACAATGAGCAGTTCTTC.

This clonotype was found a few times. The V gene is TRBV20-1, the J gene TRBJ2-5; the D gene is possibly TRBD2 (7 bases). From germline, CDR1 is DFQATT and CDR2 SNEGSKA (reference sequence). CDR3 length: 14 residues. Trimming removed 2 bases from V and 5 bases from J, with 15 bases in between. CDR3 residues: CSARKGGGWETQYF. The CDR3 nucleotides are TGCAGTGCTAGAAAAGGGGGGGGCTGGGAGACCCAGTACTTC.

CDR3 loop: CASSIRAPSGNEQFF. The CDR3 nucleotides read TGTGCCAGCAGTATCCGGGCCCCTTCGGGGAATGAGCAGTTCTTC. This chain connects TRBV2 to TRBJ2-1; D is possibly TRBD2 (5 bases). V was trimmed by 5 bases and J by 7 bases, leaving 18 bases between them. CDR1 is SNHLY, CDR2 FYNNEI, per germline. The CDR3 length is 15 residues.